This record concerns one T cell receptor (beta chain) sequence. As a fraction of the sample, this clonotype is large (0.1 to 1%). The specificity of this receptor is unknown. No much larger clone exists at a distance of one base, and base qualities are not known. Sequenced using an Illumina MiSeq. As for the authors' bioinformatics: The Shannon-Wiener index, calculated in VDJtools, was used to measure repertoire diversity. Expanded TCRbeta clonotypes were defined as those with a clonotype frequency of at least 3. The public sequencing data were trimmed at Q25 with fastp and processed into clonotypes with MiXCR by TCRdb, which kept only in-frame beta chains. CDR3 protein sequences are deduplicated, and each keeps its most common genes and DNA. Here the V and J calls rest on TCRdb's processing, not on the authors' analysis. The table for this sample lists 250 to 300 distinct CDR3 sequences; 15% to 19% of them were counted only once. Of the sample, about 48% is held by the ten largest clones.

The data were obtained in a study of precursors of human CD4 cytotoxic T cells (dated by TCRdb to the late 2010s). Background on the whole study: In total, around 15 donors contributed CD4+ memory subsets to the bulk TCR-seq analysis. Sequences for both the TCRalpha and TCRbeta chains came out of the TCR-seq analysis of some 13 donors (table S7). Study-wide conclusions, independent of this receptor: Compared with the TCM and TEM subsets, the IL-7Rhigh and IL-7R- TEMRA subsets had more restricted TCR repertoires, marked by lower diversity and more expanded clonotypes. Some bulk TCR-seq comparisons included only about 95% of the 14 donors, suggesting not every subset was available for every donor. The authors noted that a human observational design cannot definitively establish the direction of differentiation between precursor and effector cells. Expanded effector clonotypes accounted for a larger share of IL-7Rhigh TEMRA clonotypes than of TEM or TCM clonotypes.

To test for a precursor-effector relationship among CD4 cytotoxic T cells, four sorted CD4+ memory subsets (TCM, TEM, IL-7Rhigh TEMRA, IL-7R- TEMRA) underwent bulk UMI-based TCR sequencing. Cells were obtained from peripheral blood mononuclear cells isolated from human blood. Taken from cysteine to phenylalanine, the CDR3 has 16 residues. Only the CDR3 DNA stays, 48 bases, in frame from base 1. CDR1 and CDR2 are drawn from the germline V gene: SGDLS, YYNGEE. V loses 1 base of germline sequence and J loses 0 bases, and the interval between the two ends is 14 bases. This receptor was identified in a human donor in good health. Sequencing used memory CD4+ T cells from blood (PBMCs). This chain is built from TRBV9 and TRBJ2-7; a tentative D call is TRBD1 (5 bases match). The CDR3 reads CASSVSFSDNSYEQYF. The nucleotide sequence is given as TGTGCCAGCAGCGTATCGTTTTCGGACAACTCCTACGAGCAGTACTTC.